The present T cell receptor (beta chain) was sequenced within a study of T cell clonality in common variable immunodeficiency. V was clipped by 0 bases and J by 0 bases, with 12 bases between them. The germline CDR1 and CDR2 sequences are SGHRS and YFSETQ. This CDR3 has 17 amino acids. The data were produced by immunoSEQ multiplex PCR, yet TCRdb's version contains in-frame clones alone and is incomplete. The sample shows tens of thousands of clones, none of them appearing just once. General study results and limits: Fewer TCRbeta clones were shared among CVID subjects than controls. Repertoire-complication correlations in CVID were limited by patient heterogeneity. Common variable immunodeficiency TCR beta sequences reportedly had fewer deletions and N-nucleotide insertions.

CVID subjects were neither ill nor on immunomodulatory or immunosuppressive medication at sampling. This clone was seen ten or more times. Its specificity is not known. The read is 3 residues too short to cover the CDR3 end, so that end is filled in from the germline J gene. This TCR derives from a human donor with common variable immunodeficiency. This chain joins TRBV5-1 and TRBJ2-2; D is possibly TRBD1 (5 bases). Sequenced material: peripheral blood mononuclear cells. CDR3 loop: CASSLGPTGPNTGELFF. Partial CDR3 DNA: TGCGCCAGCAGCTTGGGCCCCACAGGCCCGAACACCGGGGAG.